This is a list of T cell receptor beta chains from one sample in a study of T cell repertoires in aging, cancer and after chemotherapy. TCRdb processed the multiplex PCR reads anew with MiXCR; each CDR3 protein has one entry. The data show 10,000 to 15,000 distinct CDR3 sequences, with 31% seen just once and around a tenth held by the top ten. Material for sequencing was blood. These receptors were obtained from a human donor in good health. The donor label of this sample is uncertain. The CDR3 runs from the conserved cysteine through the conserved F or W. Each record gives: V gene, J gene, clone size, D gene, CDR3 DNA, CDR3 protein. The D gene is left open where the match is weak. Some rows mark clone size as missing; the rest say once, few, many or name a class of expanded clone.

TRBV29-1	TRBJ1-2	NA	TRBD1	TGCAGCGTTGATGTCGCAGGGGGCGGCTACACCTTC	CSVDVAGGGYTF
TRBV12-3/TRBV12-4	TRBJ2-6	few	NA	TGTGCCAGCAGCCAAACAGAGTCTGGGGCCAACGTCCTGACTTTC	CASSQTESGANVLTF
TRBV12-3/TRBV12-4	TRBJ2-2	NA	NA	TGTGCCAGCAGCCCGGGACTGAGAAACACCGGGGAGCTGTTTTTT	CASSPGLRNTGELFF
TRBV15	TRBJ1-5	NA	NA	TGTGCCACCAGCAGAGATCCAGGGAGCAATCAGCCCCAGCATTTT	CATSRDPGSNQPQHF
TRBV20-1	TRBJ2-5	NA	TRBD2	TGCAGTGCCCGAGGAAGGGGTGCGGGGGGCTGGGAGACCCAGTACTTC	CSARGRGAGGWETQYF
TRBV6-5	TRBJ1-1	NA	NA	TGTGCCAGCAGTGCGCTGGGGTCTCAGGAAGCTTTCTTT	CASSALGSQEAFF
TRBV10-3	TRBJ2-2	NA	TRBD1	TGTGCCATCAGTGAGAGGGTAGGAGGACAGGGGACCGGGGAGCTGGTTTTT	CAISERVGGQGTGELVF
TRBV12-3/TRBV12-4	TRBJ2-1	NA	NA	TGTGCCAGCGGTAGGGACGGCTACAATGAGCAGTTCTTC	CASGRDGYNEQFF
TRBV12-3/TRBV12-4	TRBJ1-6	NA	TRBD1	TGTGCCAGCAGTCCATGGACAGGGTATAATTCACCCCTCCACTTT	CASSPWTGYNSPLHF
TRBV27	TRBJ1-1	few	NA	TGTGCCAGCAGTTTCCGGAGTCATACGAACACTGAAGCTTTCTTT	CASSFRSHTNTEAFF
TRBV5-4	TRBJ1-6	NA	NA	TGTGCCAGAAGCCCGGATAATTCACCCCTCCACTTT	CARSPDNSPLHF
TRBV6-6	TRBJ1-3	NA	NA	TGTGCCAGCAGTTACTCGGCGGAAAACACCATATATTTT	CASSYSAENTIYF
TRBV12-3/TRBV12-4	TRBJ1-2	NA	NA	TGTGCCAGCAGCCCCTCAGACAGAAACTATGGCTACACCTTC	CASSPSDRNYGYTF
TRBV19	TRBJ1-5	few	NA	TGTGCCAGCGGCCAGCCCCAGCATTTT	CASGQPQHF
TRBV5-4	TRBJ2-1	once	TRBD2	TGTGCCAGCAGGGGGCGGGGGGGCTGGGATGAGCAGTTCTTC	CASRGRGGWDEQFF
TRBV30	TRBJ1-5	few	NA	TGTGCCTGGAGTGTAAGTAGGGCTGAGCCCCAGCATTTT	CAWSVSRAEPQHF
TRBV5-6	TRBJ2-7	NA	NA	TGTGCCAGCAGCAGAGAACAGGGCGAGCAGTACTTC	CASSREQGEQYF
TRBV19	TRBJ2-2	NA	TRBD1	TGTGCCAGTAGAACCCAGGGGGCGGAAACCGGGGAGCTGTTTTTT	CASRTQGAETGELFF
TRBV27	TRBJ1-2	few	NA	TGTGCCAGCAGACTTGATGGGGGCTGGGGCTACACCTTC	CASRLDGGWGYTF
TRBV7-2	TRBJ2-3	few	NA	TGTGCCAGCAGCTTTGAGGGGTGGGGCACAGATACGCAGTATTTT	CASSFEGWGTDTQYF
TRBV5-6	TRBJ1-2	few	NA	TGTGCCAGCAGCTTGGTACACGACGGCTACACCTTC	CASSLVHDGYTF
TRBV15	TRBJ1-1	NA	NA	TGTGCCATCAGGCTCGAAGCTCTGTCTGCTGAAGCTTTCTTT	CAIRLEALSAEAFF
TRBV27	TRBJ1-6	NA	NA	TGTGCAGCAGGGAATTCAACCCTCCACTTT	CAAGNSTLHF
TRBV30	TRBJ2-1	few	NA	TGTGCCTGGAGTGTGATCCTGGGGGGCTCCTACAATGAGCAGTTCTTC	CAWSVILGGSYNEQFF